A single sample is the source of the 16 T cell receptor beta chains below, sequenced in a study of T-cell memory formation after mild COVID-19. TCRdb processed the 5' RACE reads anew with MiXCR; each CDR3 protein has one entry. Found here are 250,000 to 350,000 distinct CDR3 sequences, 13% to 15% of them singletons; the top ten hold approximately 22%. Sequenced: PBMCs or a T cell subset sorted from them (not recorded which). These receptors were obtained from a man younger than 35 who had mild COVID-19 (a few samples of this study predate the infection). Cell type and time point are not known.

The chain links TRBV7-9 to TRBJ2-7, with a weak D call TRBD1 (6 bases). V was shortened by 3 bases and J by 1 base, with 10 bases between the two germline ends. Germline V CDR1 and CDR2: SEHNR, FQNEAQ (reference sequence). There are 14 residues in the CDR3. The CDR3 sequence is CASSFLGQSYEQYF. In DNA form, the CDR3 reads TGTGCCAGCAGCTTCCTCGGACAGTCCTACGAGCAGTACTTC.

This clonotype was recorded a few times. This sequence joins TRBV9 and TRBJ2-3; D uncertain. The V gene lost 0 bases and the J gene lost 4 bases, with 12 bases spanning the gap. The CDR3 runs 15 residues. From germline, CDR1 is SGDLS and CDR2 YYNGEE. CDR3 sequence (DNA): TGTGCCAGCAGCGTAGAAGGTATCCTGGCAGATACGCAGTATTTT. Protein product: CASSVEGILADTQYF.

The V and J genes are TRBV5-1 and TRBJ2-2, with D perhaps TRBD1 or TRBD2 (5 bases each). The CDR3 runs to 14 residues. The germline gives CDR1 SGHRS, CDR2 YFSETQ. V gave up 5 bases and J gave up 7 bases, with 15 bases separating them. The CDR3 region has the DNA TGCGCCAGCAGTTTTGAGGGACGTGTCGGGGAGCTGTTTTTT. As protein: CASSFEGRVGELFF.

This clonotype showed up just a few times. J is TRBJ1-3 and V is TRBV20-1; D remains unclear. Germline V gene sequence: CDR1 DFQATT, CDR2 SNEGSKA (reference sequence). The CDR3 length is 11 residues. The DNA for the CDR3 is TGCAGCGCCAGGTCTGGAAACACCATATATTTT. It specifies CSARSGNTIYF.

This clonotype was counted at least ten times. V usage is TRBV6-2 or TRBV6-3 and J usage is TRBJ2-5; the D is unclear. The CDR3 is 14 residues long. The germline V and J ends were trimmed by 6 bases and 3 bases, with 14 bases remaining between them. Germline CDR1 is MNHEY and CDR2 is SVGEGT. CDR3 nucleotide sequence: TGTGCCAGCAGCCTTCGAGCGTTAGAAGAGACCCAGTACTTC. Its protein product is CASSLRALEETQYF.

V usage is TRBV29-1 and J usage is TRBJ1-6; D might be TRBD1 (5 bases). This CDR3 comprises 14 residues. Germline V gives CDR1 SQVTM, CDR2 ANQGSEA. The V end was cut by 4 bases, the J end by 4 bases, with 11 bases between. The CDR3 reads CSVAQGGYNSPLHF. CDR3 nucleotide sequence: TGCAGCGTTGCGCAGGGAGGATATAATTCACCCCTCCACTTT.

There are a few counts of this clonotype. The rearrangement links TRBV10-3 to TRBJ2-7, with D possibly being TRBD1 or TRBD2 (5 bases each). Looked up from germline, CDR1 is ENHRY and CDR2 is SYGVKD. The CDR3 runs to 13 residues. The V end lost 2 bases, the J end lost 2 bases, and 7 bases lay between the germline ends. The CDR3 nucleotides read TGTGCCATCAGTGAGGTGGGACCCTACGAGCAGTACGTC. Protein: CAISEVGPYEQYV.

At least ten counts were recorded for this clonotype. V is TRBV3-1 and J is TRBJ2-3; D is tentatively TRBD1 or TRBD2 (5 bases each). Trimming shortened V by 1 base and J by 6 bases, and 8 bases separated the two germline ends. The CDR3 spans 13 residues. Germline V gene sequence: CDR1 LGHDT, CDR2 YNNKEL (reference sequence). CDR3 protein: CASSQGGGDTQYF. CDR3 sequence (DNA): TGTGCCAGCAGCCAAGGGGGCGGGGATACGCAGTATTTT.

The V gene is TRBV11-1, the J gene TRBJ2-7, with D perhaps matching TRBD1 (7 bases). The CDR3 is 15 amino acids. V lost 5 bases and J lost 4, with 18 bases in between. CDR1 and CDR2 (germline): SGHAT, FQDESV (reference sequence). The CDR3 DNA is TGTGCCAGCAGCCTCTACTCAGGGGGGAAGTACGAGCAGTACTTC. Amino acids: CASSLYSGGKYEQYF. Combining the CDR3 with reference TRBV11-1 and TRBJ2-7 gives the whole variable domain EAEVAQSPRYKITEKSQAVAFWCDPISGHATLYWYRQILGQGPELLVQFQDESVVDDSQLPKDRFSAERLKGVDSTLKIQPAELGDSAMYLCASSLYSGGKYEQYFGPGTRLTVT.

The rearrangement uses TRBV10-3 and TRBJ2-1, with D possibly TRBD1 on 6 matching bases. The CDR3 covers 15 residues. V was clipped by 4 bases and J by 7 bases, with 17 bases between them. Germline V lookup: CDR1 ENHRY, CDR2 SYGVKD. The CDR3 DNA reads as TGTGCCATCAGTGCGGCACAGGGATCCCCGAATGAGCAGTTCTTC. As protein: CAISAAQGSPNEQFF.

V is TRBV29-1 and J is TRBJ2-1; 9 nucleotides agree with TRBD1. V trimming: 7 bases; J trimming: 10 bases; junction bases outside the gene matches: 8. CDR3 length equals 12 residues. Germline assignment: CDR1 SQVTM and CDR2 ANQGSEA. The CDR3 bases are TGCAGCGCCGGGACAGGGACGTACGAGCAGTTCTTC. This translates into CSAGTGTYEQFF.

This chain links TRBV7-2 with TRBJ2-7, with TRBD2 matching over 8 bases. From germline, CDR1 is SGHTA and CDR2 FQGNSA. With 5 bases clipped from V and 4 bases from J, the junction kept 7 bases outside the gene matches. This CDR3 spans 14 amino acids. In DNA form, the CDR3 reads TGTGCCAGCAGCACAGGCGGGGGGTCGTACGAGCAGTACGTC. This gives the protein CASSTGGGSYEQYV.

This clonotype was observed a single time. J is TRBJ2-5 and V is TRBV7-2, with 8 positions matching TRBD1. Germline V lookup: CDR1 SGHTA, CDR2 FQGNSA. The J segment lost 2 bases and the V segment lost 5 bases, leaving 4 bases of the junction unmatched. This CDR3 spans 14 amino acids. CDR3 protein: CASSRHRGQETQYF. The CDR3 DNA is TGTGCCAGCAGCCGACACAGGGGGCAAGAGACCCAGTACTTC.

In the case of this clonotype: At one boundary the junction diverges from the germline segment, which might be a read error. This chain connects TRBV6-5 to TRBJ2-3; 8 bases are a match to TRBD2. The CDR3 length is 15 residues. Germline V gives CDR1 MNHEY, CDR2 SVGAGI. The CDR3 nucleotides read TGTGCCAGCAGGGCGGGACTAGGGTCGTCGGATACGCAGTACTTT. It codes for CASRAGLGSSDTQYF.

This clonotype has a handful of counts. The chain combines TRBV29-1 with TRBJ2-1; TRBD1 agrees at 7 bases. The length of the CDR3 is 12 residues. Germline loops: CDR1 SQVTM, CDR2 ANQGSEA. With V trimmed by 6 bases and J by 9 bases, 8 bases remained unmatched. This CDR3 is CSVGQARGEQFF. The CDR3 DNA follows: TGCAGCGTCGGACAGGCGAGGGGTGAGCAGTTCTTC.

There are many counts of this clonotype. The V gene is TRBV4-2, the J gene TRBJ2-7, with D hard to call. V lost 0 bases, J lost 3 bases, and 9 bases lay in between. The CDR3 has 14 residues. Germline CDR1 reads LGHNA; CDR2 reads YNFKEQ. CDR3 bases: TGTGCCAGCAGCCAAGATAGTCGGGTCTACGAGCAGTACTTC. Translating it yields CASSQDSRVYEQYF.